These 11 T cell receptor beta chains originate from one sample sequenced in a study of blood T cell repertoires in COVID-19. The table came from immunoSEQ multiplex PCR; TCRdb's copy has only in-frame clones and leaves some out. The table lists some 200,000 clones, approximately 80% of them singletons. What was sequenced was peripheral blood. These receptors all stem from a woman older than 75 with acute or convalescent COVID-19.

Points on this clone: A read error may produce the germline difference seen at one junction end. The V and J genes are TRBV30 and TRBJ1-5; 10 nucleotides align to TRBD1. The CDR3 extends over 15 amino acids. Germline assignment: CDR1 GTSNPN and CDR2 SVGIG (reference sequence). CDR3 nucleotide sequence: TGTGCCTGGAGTGTACCGACAGGGGGCAATGAGCCCCAGCATTTT. Residues: CAWSVPTGGNEPQHF.

This rearrangement joins TRBV28 to TRBJ2-7; the match to TRBD1 covers 11 bases. Germline V gene sequence: CDR1 MDHEN, CDR2 SYDVKM. This CDR3 region has 16 residues. V trimming: 2 bases; J trimming: 6 bases; junction bases outside the gene matches: 9. The CDR3 sequence: CASSLPLGQGAREQYF. The CDR3 DNA sequence: TGTGCCAGCAGTTTACCCCTCGGACAGGGGGCGCGCGAGCAGTACTTC. The variable domain in full, completed from reference TRBV28 and TRBJ2-7, reads DVKVTQSSRYLVKRTGEKVFLECVQDMDHENMFWYRQDPGLGLRLIYFSYDVKMKEKGDIPEGYSVSREKKERFSLILESASTNQTSMYLCASSLPLGQGAREQYFGPGTRLTVT.

This clone occurred a few times. CDR3 sequence: CASSFGTSGSSYNEQFF. The CDR3 region has the DNA TGTGCCAGCAGTTTTGGGACTAGCGGGAGCTCCTACAATGAGCAGTTCTTC. This chain links TRBV27 with TRBJ2-1; the match to TRBD2 covers 14 bases. CDR1 and CDR2 (germline): MNHEY, SMNVEV (reference sequence). There are 17 residues in the CDR3. V lost 3 bases and J lost 0; bases outside the gene matches: 1.

The chain links TRBV9 to TRBJ2-2; maybe TRBD1 (6 bases). The CDR3 extends over 17 amino acids. Germline V gene sequence: CDR1 SGDLS, CDR2 YYNGEE. Trimming stripped 0 bases from V and 4 bases from J, with 16 bases between. CDR3: CASSVVGRGRSTGELFF. The CDR3 DNA follows: TGTGCCAGCAGCGTAGTCGGCAGGGGAAGGAGCACCGGGGAGCTGTTTTTT.

V usage is TRBV16 and J usage is TRBJ1-4, with D hard to call. This CDR3 spans 14 amino acids. V was trimmed by 1 base and J by 7 bases, leaving 10 bases between them. Germline V CDR1 and CDR2: KGHSY, FQNENV. The CDR3 reads CASSQFGRGEKLFF. DNA for the CDR3: TGTGCCAGCAGCCAATTTGGGAGAGGTGAAAAACTGTTTTTT.

The chain combines TRBV6-5 with TRBJ1-2, with 11 positions matching TRBD1. Trimming took 5 bases from V and 6 from J; bases not matched to a gene: 5. This CDR3 spans 14 amino acids. The germline V gene has CDR1 MNHEY and CDR2 SVGAGI. CDR3 sequence reads: CASSLPGQGDGYTF. Written as DNA, the CDR3 is TGTGCCAGCAGTCTACCGGGACAGGGGGATGGCTACACCTTC.

The J gene is TRBJ1-4, the V gene TRBV4-3; 10 positions match TRBD1. Germline CDR1 LGHNA, CDR2 YSLEER. CDR3 size: 16 residues. With 3 bases clipped from V and 7 bases from J, the junction kept 8 bases outside the gene matches. CDR3 region: CASSQEDRGQGEKLFF. CDR3 nucleotide sequence: TGCGCCAGCAGCCAGGAAGACAGGGGGCAGGGTGAAAAACTGTTTTTT.

This rearrangement joins TRBV5-1 to TRBJ1-2; TRBD1 matches 7 bases. The V and J ends lost 0 bases and 2 bases, in that order; junction bases with no gene match: 7. The germline V gene has CDR1 SGHRS and CDR2 YFSETQ. The CDR3 extends over 16 amino acids. CDR3 in DNA: TGCGCCAGCAGCTTGGATAGGCCAGGGGGGAACTATGGCTACACCTTC. Protein product: CASSLDRPGGNYGYTF.

This clone was seen only a few times. The rearrangement joins TRBV19 to TRBJ1-1; the match to TRBD1 covers 9 bases. The V gene end was trimmed by 2 bases and the J gene end by 4 bases; junction bases not matched to a gene: 2. Looked up from germline, CDR1 is LNHDA and CDR2 is SQIVND (reference sequence). CDR3 length: 14 amino acids. Here the CDR3 DNA reads TGTGCCAGTAGTATACCGACAGGGGGCACTGAAGCTTTCTTT. It is translated as CASSIPTGGTEAFF.

The chain joins TRBV9 to TRBJ1-1; 9 positions agree with TRBD1. The V segment lost 4 bases and the J segment 5 bases; nucleotides outside the gene matches: 6. The CDR3 has 14 residues. Germline-derived CDR1 and CDR2 are SGDLS and YYNGEE. The DNA of the CDR3 is TGTGCCAGCAGCCCTACAGGGGGCTGGACTGAAGCTTTCTTT. Translating it yields CASSPTGGWTEAFF.

This chain connects TRBV9 to TRBJ1-6; 8 nucleotides line up with TRBD1. V shed 4 bases, J shed 7 bases, and the junction held 16 bases outside the gene matches. Germline CDR1 reads SGDLS; CDR2 reads YYNGEE. CDR3 length equals 18 residues. DNA of the CDR3: TGTGCCAGCAGCCGGTCAGGGGGCTATGAACCCCAGAATTCACCCCTCCACTTT. Its translation: CASSRSGGYEPQNSPLHF. Full variable domain (missing parts from reference TRBV9 and TRBJ1-6): DSGVTQTPKHLITATGQRVTLRCSPRSGDLSVYWYQQSLDQGLQFLIQYYNGEERAKGNILERFSAQQFPDLHSELNLSSLELGDSALYFCASSRSGGYEPQNSPLHFGNGTRLTVT.